These T cell receptor beta chains were read from a single sample in a study of T cell clonotyping in hematopoietic cell transplantation. Clones were read by immunoSEQ multiplex PCR, and TCRdb kept only the in-frame ones, dropping some. Of 15,000 to 20,000 clones listed, approximately 81% were seen once; the top ten hold 4.2%. The material was PBMCs, obtained 100 days after allogeneic stem cell transplant. These receptors all come from a male patient between 60 and 69 years old who had an allogeneic stem cell transplant from a related donor, so the T cells may come from the graft donor. Some clones in this sample may be carry-over from other donors' samples. The CDR3 runs from the conserved cysteine through the conserved F or W. The D gene is left open where the match is weak. Size is stated for part of the rows, as once, few or many counts, or as a class when the clone is expanded.

cdr3_aa cdr3_nt clone_size j_call v_call d_call
CASSSPTGPQHF TGTGCCAGCAGTTCCCCGACGGGTCCCCAGCATTTT . TRBJ1-5 TRBV28 .
CASSPEGGGVGSGANVLTF TGTGCCAGCAGCCCAGAGGGGGGCGGGGTCGGATCTGGGGCCAACGTCCTGACTTTC . TRBJ2-6 TRBV7-6 .
CASSLERFSGYTF TGTGCCAGCAGCTTAGAGCGGTTTTCGGGCTACACCTTC . TRBJ1-2 TRBV7-2 .
CASSQSTSGGPYNEQFF TGCGCCAGCAGCCAATCTACTAGCGGGGGGCCCTACAATGAGCAGTTCTTC once TRBJ2-1 TRBV4-1 TRBD2
CASSQVRQAQHRDTQYF TGTGCCAGCAGCCAAGTTAGACAGGCCCAACACCGAGATACGCAGTATTTT . TRBJ2-3 TRBV4-2 .
CASSYSAGYTEAFF TGTGCCAGCAGTTACTCGGCAGGGTACACTGAAGCTTTCTTT . TRBJ1-1 TRBV6-6 .
CASSINTEAFF TGTGCCAGCTCAATTAACACTGAAGCTTTCTTT few TRBJ1-1 TRBV18 .
CASRATFTRGGTDTQYF TGTGCCAGCAGAGCCACCTTCACGCGGGGGGGCACAGATACGCAGTATTTT . TRBJ2-3 TRBV2 TRBD2
CASSDYKVYGYTF TGTGCCAGCAGTGATTACAAAGTTTATGGCTACACCTTC once TRBJ1-2 TRBV6-1 .
CATSRVGSGNQPQHF TGTGCCACCAGCAGAGTGGGAAGTGGCAATCAGCCCCAGCATTTT . TRBJ1-5 TRBV15 .
CASKSGIGSNTEAFF TGCGCCAGCAAAAGCGGTATCGGCTCGAACACTGAAGCTTTCTTT . TRBJ1-1 TRBV5-1 .
CASSAPGQGAQPQHF TGTGCCAGCAGTGCCCCGGGACAGGGAGCTCAGCCCCAGCATTTT few TRBJ1-5 TRBV6-6 TRBD1
CASRAPGGANEQYF TGTGCCAGCAGAGCCCCGGGGGGCGCCAACGAGCAGTACTTC . TRBJ2-7 TRBV28 .
CASSTPSGRYGYTF TGTGCCAGCAGTACCCCCTCGGGCCGGTATGGCTACACCTTC . TRBJ1-2 TRBV6-6 .
CSAAEGGKTEAFF TGCAGCGCCGCCGAGGGGGGGAAGACTGAAGCTTTCTTT . TRBJ1-1 TRBV29-1 .
CASSSTGGAYNEQFF TGTGCCAGCAGCTCAACAGGGGGCGCTTACAATGAGCAGTTCTTC . TRBJ2-1 TRBV7-9 TRBD1
CASNDAAPGTGELFF TGTGCCAGCAATGACGCGGCACCCGGGACCGGGGAGCTGTTTTTT . TRBJ2-2 TRBV7-2 .
CASSFGTGELFF TGTGCCAGCAGCTTCGGAACCGGGGAGCTGTTTTTT once TRBJ2-2 TRBV5-6 .
CASSLQRPGQTNTGELFF TGTGCCAGCAGTTTACAGAGACCGGGACAGACGAACACCGGGGAGCTGTTTTTT . TRBJ2-2 TRBV27 TRBD1
CASSPSHEQYF TGTGCCAGCAGCCCCTCCCACGAGCAGTACTTC few TRBJ2-7 TRBV28 .
CASSQARTGLESYEQYF TGCGCCAGCAGCCAAGCTCGGACAGGCCTGGAATCCTACGAGCAGTACTTC once TRBJ2-7 TRBV4-1 TRBD1
CASSEGVIAGGQETQYF TGTGCCAGCAGTGAAGGGGTGATAGCGGGGGGTCAAGAGACCCAGTACTTC . TRBJ2-5 TRBV2 TRBD2
CASSEAEVYEQYF TGTGCCAGCAGTGAAGCAGAAGTCTACGAGCAGTACTTC . TRBJ2-7 TRBV2 .